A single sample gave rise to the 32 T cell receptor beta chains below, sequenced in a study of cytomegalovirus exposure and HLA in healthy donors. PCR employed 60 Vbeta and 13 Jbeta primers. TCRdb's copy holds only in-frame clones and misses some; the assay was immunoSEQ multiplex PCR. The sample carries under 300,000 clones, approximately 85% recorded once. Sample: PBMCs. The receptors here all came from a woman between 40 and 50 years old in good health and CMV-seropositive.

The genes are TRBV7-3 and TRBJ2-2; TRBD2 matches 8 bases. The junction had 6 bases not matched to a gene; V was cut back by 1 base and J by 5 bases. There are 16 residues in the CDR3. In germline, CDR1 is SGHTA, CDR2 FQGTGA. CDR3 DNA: TGTGCCAGCAGCTTAAGGGCCAGCGGGAGAACCGGGGAGCTGTTTTTT. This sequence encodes CASSLRASGRTGELFF.

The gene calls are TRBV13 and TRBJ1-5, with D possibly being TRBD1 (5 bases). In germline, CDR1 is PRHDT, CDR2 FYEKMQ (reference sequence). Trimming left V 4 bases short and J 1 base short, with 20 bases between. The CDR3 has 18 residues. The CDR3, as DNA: TGTGCCAGCAGCTCGAGCCGGGACTCTATCCGAAGCAATCAGCCCCAGCATTTT. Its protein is CASSSSRDSIRSNQPQHF.

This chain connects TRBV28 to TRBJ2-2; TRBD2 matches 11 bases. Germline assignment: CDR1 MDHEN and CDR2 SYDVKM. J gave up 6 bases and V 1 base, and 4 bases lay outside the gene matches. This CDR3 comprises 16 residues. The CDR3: CASSLLISGRAGELFF. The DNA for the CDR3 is TGTGCCAGCAGTTTATTGATTAGCGGGAGGGCCGGGGAGCTGTTTTTT. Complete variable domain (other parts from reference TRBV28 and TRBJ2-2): DVKVTQSSRYLVKRTGEKVFLECVQDMDHENMFWYRQDPGLGLRLIYFSYDVKMKEKGDIPEGYSVSREKKERFSLILESASTNQTSMYLCASSLLISGRAGELFFGEGSRLTVL.

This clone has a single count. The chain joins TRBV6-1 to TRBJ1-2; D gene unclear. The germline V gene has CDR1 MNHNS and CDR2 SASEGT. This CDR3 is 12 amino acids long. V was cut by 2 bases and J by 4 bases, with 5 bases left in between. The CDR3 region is CASSELGYGYTF. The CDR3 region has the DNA TGTGCCAGCAGTGAACTCGGCTATGGCTACACCTTC.

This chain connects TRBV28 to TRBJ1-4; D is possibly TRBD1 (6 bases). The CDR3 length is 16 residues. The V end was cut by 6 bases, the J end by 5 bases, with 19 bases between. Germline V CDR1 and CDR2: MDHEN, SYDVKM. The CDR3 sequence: CASSPDRPPGNEKLFF. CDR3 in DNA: TGTGCCAGCAGCCCCGACAGGCCTCCGGGGAATGAAAAACTGTTTTTT.

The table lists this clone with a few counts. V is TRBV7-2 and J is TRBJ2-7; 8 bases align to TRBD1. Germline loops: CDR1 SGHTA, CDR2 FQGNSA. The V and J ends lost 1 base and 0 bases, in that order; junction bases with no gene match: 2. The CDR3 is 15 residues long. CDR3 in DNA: TGTGCCAGCAGCTTAGTCCAGGGGGCCTCCTACGAGCAGTACTTC. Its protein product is CASSLVQGASYEQYF.

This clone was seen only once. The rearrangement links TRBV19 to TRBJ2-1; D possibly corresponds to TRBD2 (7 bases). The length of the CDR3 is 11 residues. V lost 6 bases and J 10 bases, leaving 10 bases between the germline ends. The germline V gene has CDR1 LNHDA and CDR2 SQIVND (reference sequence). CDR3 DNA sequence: TGTGCCAGTAGGGGGGGGCAGGAGCAGTTCTTC. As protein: CASRGGQEQFF.

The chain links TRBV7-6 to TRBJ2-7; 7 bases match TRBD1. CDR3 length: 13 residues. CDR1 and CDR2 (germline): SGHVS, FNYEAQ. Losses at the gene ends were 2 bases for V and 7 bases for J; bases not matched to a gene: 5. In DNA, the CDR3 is TGTGCCAGCAGCTTACAGACAGGGTCAGAGCAGTACTTC. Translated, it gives CASSLQTGSEQYF.

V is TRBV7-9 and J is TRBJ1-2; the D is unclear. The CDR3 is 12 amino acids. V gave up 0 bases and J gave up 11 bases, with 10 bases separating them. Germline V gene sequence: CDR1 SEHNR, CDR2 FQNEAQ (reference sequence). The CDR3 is CASSLAGQTYTF. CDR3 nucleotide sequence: TGTGCCAGCAGCTTAGCCGGCCAGACTTACACCTTC.

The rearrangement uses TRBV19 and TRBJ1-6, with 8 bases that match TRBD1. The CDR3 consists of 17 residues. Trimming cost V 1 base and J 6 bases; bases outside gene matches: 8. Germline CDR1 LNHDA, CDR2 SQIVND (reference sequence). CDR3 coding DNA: TGTGCCAGTAGTATAGTCCACTTCGGACAGGGTAATTCACCCCTCCACTTT. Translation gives CASSIVHFGQGNSPLHF.

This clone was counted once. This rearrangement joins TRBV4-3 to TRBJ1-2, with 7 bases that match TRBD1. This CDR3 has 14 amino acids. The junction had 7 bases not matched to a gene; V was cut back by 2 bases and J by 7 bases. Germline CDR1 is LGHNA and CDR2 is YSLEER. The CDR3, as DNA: TGCGCCAGCAGCCAAAACAGGGGAACAAGTGGCTACACCTTC. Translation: CASSQNRGTSGYTF.

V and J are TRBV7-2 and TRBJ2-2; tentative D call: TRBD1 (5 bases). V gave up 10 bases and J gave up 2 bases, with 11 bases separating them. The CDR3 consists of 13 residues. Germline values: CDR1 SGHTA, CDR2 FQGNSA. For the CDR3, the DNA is TGTGCCACCAGACAGATAAACACCGGGGAGCTGTTTTTT. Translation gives CATRQINTGELFF.

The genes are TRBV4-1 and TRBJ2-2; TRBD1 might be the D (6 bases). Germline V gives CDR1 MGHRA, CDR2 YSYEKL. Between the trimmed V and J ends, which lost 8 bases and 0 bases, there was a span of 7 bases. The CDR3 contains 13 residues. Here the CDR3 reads CASGQTNTGELFF. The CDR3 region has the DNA TGCGCCAGCGGACAGACGAACACCGGGGAGCTGTTTTTT.

Written as DNA, the CDR3 is TGTGCCAGCAGTGAATACGGACGCCTAGCGGGAGTTGTGTTGGAGACCCAGTACTTC. Translated, it gives CASSEYGRLAGVVLETQYF. The chain is built from TRBV2 and TRBJ2-5; 10 nucleotides match TRBD2. Germline V gives CDR1 SNHLY, CDR2 FYNNEI. This CDR3 contains 19 residues. V lost 2 bases to trimming and J lost 5 bases; unmatched junction nucleotides: 17. Combining the CDR3 with reference TRBV2 and TRBJ2-5 gives the whole variable domain EPEVTQTPSHQVTQMGQEVILRCVPISNHLYFYWYRQILGQKVEFLVSFYNNEISEKSEIFDDQFSVERPDGSNFTLKIRSTKLEDSAMYFCASSEYGRLAGVVLETQYFGPGTRLLVL.

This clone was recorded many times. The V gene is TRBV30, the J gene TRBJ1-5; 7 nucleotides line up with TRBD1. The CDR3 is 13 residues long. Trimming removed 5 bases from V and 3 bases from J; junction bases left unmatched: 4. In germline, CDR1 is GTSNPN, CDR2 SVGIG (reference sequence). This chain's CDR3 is CAWSGQLNQPQHF. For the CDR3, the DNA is TGTGCCTGGTCGGGACAGCTCAATCAGCCCCAGCATTTT.

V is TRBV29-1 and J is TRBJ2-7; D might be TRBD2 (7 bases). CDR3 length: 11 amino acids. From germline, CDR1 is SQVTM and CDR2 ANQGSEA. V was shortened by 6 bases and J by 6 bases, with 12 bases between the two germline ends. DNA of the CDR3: TGCAGCGTGGGAGGGGGGCGCGAGCAGTACTTC. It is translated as CSVGGGREQYF.

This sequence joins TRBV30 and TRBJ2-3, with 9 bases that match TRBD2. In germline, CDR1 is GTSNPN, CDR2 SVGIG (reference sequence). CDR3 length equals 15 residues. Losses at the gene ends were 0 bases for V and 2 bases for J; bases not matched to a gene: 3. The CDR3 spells CAWSVLAGPTDTQYF. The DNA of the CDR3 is TGTGCCTGGAGTGTGCTAGCGGGACCCACAGATACGCAGTATTTT. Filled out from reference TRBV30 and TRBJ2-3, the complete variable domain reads SQTIHQWPATLVQPVGSPLSLECTVEGTSNPNLYWYRQAAGRGLQLLFYSVGIGQISSEVPQNLSASRPQDRQFILSSKKLLLSDSGFYLCAWSVLAGPTDTQYFGPGTRLTVL.

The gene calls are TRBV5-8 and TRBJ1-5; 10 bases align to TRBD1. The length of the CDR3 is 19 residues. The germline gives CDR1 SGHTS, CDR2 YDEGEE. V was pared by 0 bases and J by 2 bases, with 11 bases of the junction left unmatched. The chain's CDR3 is CASSLVTGTGAGGNQPQHF. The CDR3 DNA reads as TGTGCCAGCAGCTTGGTAACCGGGACAGGGGCGGGTGGCAATCAGCCCCAGCATTTT. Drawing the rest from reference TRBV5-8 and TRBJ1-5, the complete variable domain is EAGVTQSPTHLIKTRGQQATLRCSPISGHTSVYWYQQALGLGLQFLLWYDEGEERNRGNFPPRFSGRQFPNYSSELNVNALELEDSALYLCASSLVTGTGAGGNQPQHFGDGTRLSIL.

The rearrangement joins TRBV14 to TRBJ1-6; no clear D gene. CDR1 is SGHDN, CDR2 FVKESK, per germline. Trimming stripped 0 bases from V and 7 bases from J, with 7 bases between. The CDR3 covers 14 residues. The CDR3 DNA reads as TGTGCCAGCAGCCAAGAGAGGCCAAATTCACCCCTCCACTTT. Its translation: CASSQERPNSPLHF.

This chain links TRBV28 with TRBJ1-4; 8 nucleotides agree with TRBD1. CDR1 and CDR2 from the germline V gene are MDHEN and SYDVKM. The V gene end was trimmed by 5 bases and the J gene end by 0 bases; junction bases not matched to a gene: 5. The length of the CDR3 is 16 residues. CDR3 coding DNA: TGTGCCAGCAGTAGGGACAGGTTAGCAACTAATGAAAAACTGTTTTTT. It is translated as CASSRDRLATNEKLFF.

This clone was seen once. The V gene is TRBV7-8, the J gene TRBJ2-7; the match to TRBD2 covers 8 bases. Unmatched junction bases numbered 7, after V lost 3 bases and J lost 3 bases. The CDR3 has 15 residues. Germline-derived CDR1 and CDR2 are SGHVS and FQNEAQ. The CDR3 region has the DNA TGTGCCAGCAGCTTCGGGAGGGCCCTGCTCTACGAGCAGTACTTC. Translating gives CASSFGRALLYEQYF.

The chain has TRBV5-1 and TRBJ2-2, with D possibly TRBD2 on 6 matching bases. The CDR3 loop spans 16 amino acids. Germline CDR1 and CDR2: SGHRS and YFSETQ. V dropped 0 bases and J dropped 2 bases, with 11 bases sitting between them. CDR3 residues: CASSLASGRNTGELFF. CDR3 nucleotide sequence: TGCGCCAGCAGCTTGGCTTCCGGGAGAAACACCGGGGAGCTGTTTTTT.

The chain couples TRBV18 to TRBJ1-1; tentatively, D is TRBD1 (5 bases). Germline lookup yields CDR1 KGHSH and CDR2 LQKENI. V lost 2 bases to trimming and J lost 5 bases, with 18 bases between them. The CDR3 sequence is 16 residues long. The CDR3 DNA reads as TGTGCCAGCTCACCAGTGGGGTCGGGGACTTCGACTGAAGCTTTCTTT. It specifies CASSPVGSGTSTEAFF. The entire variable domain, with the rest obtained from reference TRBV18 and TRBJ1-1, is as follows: NAGVMQNPRHLVRRRGQEARLRCSPMKGHSHVYWYRQLPEEGLKFMVYLQKENIIDESGMPKERFSAEFPKEGPSILRIQQVVRGDSAAYFCASSPVGSGTSTEAFFGQGTRLTVV.

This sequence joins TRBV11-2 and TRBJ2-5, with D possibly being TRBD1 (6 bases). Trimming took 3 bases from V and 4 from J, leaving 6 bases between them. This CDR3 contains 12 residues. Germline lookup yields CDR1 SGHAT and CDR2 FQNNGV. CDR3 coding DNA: TGTGCCAGCAGCTTGGACAGAGAGACCCAGTACTTC. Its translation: CASSLDRETQYF.

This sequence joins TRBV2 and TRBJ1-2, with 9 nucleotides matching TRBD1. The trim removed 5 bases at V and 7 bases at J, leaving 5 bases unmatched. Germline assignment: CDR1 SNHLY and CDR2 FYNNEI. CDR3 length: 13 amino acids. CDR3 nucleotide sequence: TGTGCCAGCAGTCGGGACAGGGCTCCTGGCTACACCTTC. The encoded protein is CASSRDRAPGYTF.

The CDR3 bases are TGTGCCATCAGCTCGGCGGGTGGGGACACTGAAGCTTTCTTT. It translates to CAISSAGGDTEAFF. V gene TRBV10-3 combines with J gene TRBJ1-1, with D hard to call. CDR1 and CDR2 from the germline V gene are ENHRY and SYGVKD. The CDR3 is made up of 14 amino acids. The ends were cut back, 6 bases at V and 3 bases at J, with 14 bases in the middle.

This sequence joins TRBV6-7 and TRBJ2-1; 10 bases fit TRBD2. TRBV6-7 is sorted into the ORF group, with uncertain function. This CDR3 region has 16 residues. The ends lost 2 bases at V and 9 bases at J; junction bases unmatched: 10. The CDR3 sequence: CASSYASSGSRGEQFF. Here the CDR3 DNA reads TGTGCCAGCAGTTACGCGTCTAGCGGGAGTCGCGGTGAGCAGTTCTTC.

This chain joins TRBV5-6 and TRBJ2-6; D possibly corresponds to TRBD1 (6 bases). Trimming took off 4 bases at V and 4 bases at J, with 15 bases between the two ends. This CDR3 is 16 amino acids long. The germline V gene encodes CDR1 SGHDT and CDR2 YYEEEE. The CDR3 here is CASSQLGQFGANVLTF. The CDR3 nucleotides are TGTGCCAGCAGCCAACTCGGACAGTTCGGGGCCAACGTCCTGACTTTC.

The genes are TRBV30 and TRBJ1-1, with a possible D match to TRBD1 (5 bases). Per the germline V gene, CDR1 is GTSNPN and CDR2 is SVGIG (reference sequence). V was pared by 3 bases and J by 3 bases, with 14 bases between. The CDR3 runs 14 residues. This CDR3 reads CAWSPRAVDTEAFF. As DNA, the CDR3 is TGTGCCTGGAGCCCCAGGGCGGTTGACACTGAAGCTTTCTTT.

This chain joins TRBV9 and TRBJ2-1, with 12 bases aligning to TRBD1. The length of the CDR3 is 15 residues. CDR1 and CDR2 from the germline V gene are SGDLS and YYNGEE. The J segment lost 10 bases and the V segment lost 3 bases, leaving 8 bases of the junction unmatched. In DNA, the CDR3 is TGTGCCAGCAGCGACGGGACAGGGGGCCGTGGAGAGCAGTTCTTC. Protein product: CASSDGTGGRGEQFF.

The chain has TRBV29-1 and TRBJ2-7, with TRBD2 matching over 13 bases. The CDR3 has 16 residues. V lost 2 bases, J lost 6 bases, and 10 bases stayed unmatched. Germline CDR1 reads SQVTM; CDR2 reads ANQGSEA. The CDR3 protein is CSVETGTSGKGGEQYF. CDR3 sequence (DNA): TGCAGCGTTGAAACCGGGACTAGCGGGAAAGGGGGCGAGCAGTACTTC.

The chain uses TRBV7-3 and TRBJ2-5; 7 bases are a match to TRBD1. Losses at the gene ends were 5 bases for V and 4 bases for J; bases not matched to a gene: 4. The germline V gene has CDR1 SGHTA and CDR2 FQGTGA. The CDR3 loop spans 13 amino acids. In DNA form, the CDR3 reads TGTGCCAGCAGCATAAACAGGGGAGAGACCCAGTACTTC. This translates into CASSINRGETQYF.